Sequencing of this T cell receptor (beta chain) was carried out in a study of T cell changes during pregnancy in multiple sclerosis. This CDR3 has 21 residues. Germline V gene sequence: CDR1 PRHDT, CDR2 FYEKMQ (reference sequence). V lost 2 bases and J lost 0, with 27 bases in between. The data were produced by immunoSEQ multiplex PCR, yet TCRdb's version contains in-frame clones alone and is incomplete. This repertoire shows roughly 23,000 clones, around 88% found once; its top ten account for roughly 0.99%. V usage is TRBV13 and J usage is TRBJ2-3, with D hard to call. The specimen comprised CD4+ T cells from peripheral blood mononuclear cells, sampled in the first trimester of pregnancy. This clonotype originated in a female donor in good health, enrolled as a control in a pregnancy study. The CDR3 spells CASSLLSLGSEAVNSTDTQYF. CDR3 coding DNA: TGTGCCAGCAGCTTACTGTCCTTGGGCAGTGAAGCCGTAAATAGCACAGATACGCAGTATTTT. Using reference TRBV13 and TRBJ2-3 for the parts outside the CDR3, the full variable domain is AAGVIQSPRHLIKEKRETATLKCYPIPRHDTVYWYQQGPGQDPQFLISFYEKMQSDKGSIPDRFSAQQFSDYHSELNMSSLELGDSALYFCASSLLSLGSEAVNSTDTQYFGPGTRLTVL.